This TCR beta chain comes out of a study of graft-versus-host responses after intestinal transplantation (dated by TCRdb to 2020 to 2023). Background on the whole study: Multivisceral, liver-intestinal, or isolated intestinal transplants were received by the recipients. Every recipient was given anti-thymocyte globulin induction, then maintenance tacrolimus and steroids for roughly 3 years. Bulk TCR-beta CDR3 sequencing was used to track graft-versus-host and host-versus-graft alloreactive T cell clones in the graft, circulation and bone marrow after intestinal transplantation. To identify alloreactive clones, pre-transplant mixed lymphocyte reaction products were sequenced and compared with unstimulated pre-transplant donor and recipient T cells. The cohort enrolled about two dozen intestinal transplant recipients including one retransplant, and a few patients lacking pretransplant specimens were excluded. Donor T cell macrochimerism was defined as a peak of at least 4% donor T cells among recipient peripheral blood mononuclear cells. Rather than being sequenced by the commercial service, samples from a few later patients were sequenced in-house on an Illumina MiSeq and processed with MiXCR.

The intended sense of this specimen's time point label: cells obtained before transplantation from donor or recipient. CD3+CD4+ and CD3+CD8+ populations were FACS-sorted from unstimulated pre-transplant donor and recipient cells taken from spleen or lymph nodes. This clone has only one observation. Its antigen is still unknown. Base qualities are missing; no much larger clone stands one base away. The CDR3 runs 15 residues from the cysteine to the phenylalanine. This entry keeps only the CDR3 DNA: 45 bases, framed from base 1. V is reduced by 5 bases and J by 11 bases, leaving a spacing of 20 bases between them. From the germline V gene, CDR1 is SGHTS and CDR2 is YDEGEE. The study at large found these results: GvH clones were detected in recipient bone marrow, and some appeared earlier in ileal mucosa or blood, consistent with an intestinal mucosal origin. The relatively low number and heterogeneity of intestinal transplant patients limited the conclusions. High GvH to HvG T cell clonal ratios were observed in the allografts of patients with donor T cell macrochimerism. Early after transplant, declines in HvG clones were associated with peak levels of circulating GvH clones.

The library was produced with the immunoSEQ multiplex PCR assay. For most patients, genomic DNA was isolated with the Qiagen DNeasy Blood and Tissue Kit and shipped frozen to Adaptive Biotechnologies for TCR sequencing. Adaptive Biotechnologies carried out high-throughput TCR-beta CDR3 sequencing of genomic DNA for most patients. As for the original processing: TCR sequencing data were retrieved from Adaptive's ImmunoSEQ software for some 17 patients, whereas three other patients were processed with MiXCR and VDJtools. To correct CD4 versus CD8 sorting errors, sequences present in both subsets at a frequency ratio below 5:1 were removed. CDR3 nucleotide sequences shared by donor and recipient were removed because the origin of these sequences could not be assigned. At least 2-fold expansion over unstimulated cells and a minimum CFSE-low frequency of 0.002% (template counts) or 0.001% (read counts) were required for clones to be classified as alloreactive. Clones detected in sequenced pre-transplant spleen, lymph node, or MLR CFSE-low populations of the donor or recipient were defined as mappable. Cumulative frequency of alloreactive clones was calculated as a percentage of all sequences weighted by copy number. This is the immuneACCESS table as TCRdb keeps it, with only in-frame sequences that have V and J called. A part of the clones is gone; compared with another copy, unresolved V genes explain less than half, and the rest is unexplained. Clonal size and the V and J genes are those of that table, whereas D and trimming came from the DNA. Present in this sample are under 75,000 clones, nearly 90% of which were seen just once. The top ten constitute about 4.2% of the sample.

This receptor was identified in a human donor who was the organ donor for an intestinal transplant. The sequencing here drew on unstimulated CD8+ T cells sorted from spleen or lymph node cells, taken before transplant. The rearranged segments are TRBV5-8 and TRBJ1-6; a weak D assignment points to TRBD1 (6 bases agree). Here is the DNA: TGTGCCAGCAGAAACGTTGGGACAACCGATCCACCCCTCCACTTT. This sequence encodes CASRNVGTTDPPLHF.